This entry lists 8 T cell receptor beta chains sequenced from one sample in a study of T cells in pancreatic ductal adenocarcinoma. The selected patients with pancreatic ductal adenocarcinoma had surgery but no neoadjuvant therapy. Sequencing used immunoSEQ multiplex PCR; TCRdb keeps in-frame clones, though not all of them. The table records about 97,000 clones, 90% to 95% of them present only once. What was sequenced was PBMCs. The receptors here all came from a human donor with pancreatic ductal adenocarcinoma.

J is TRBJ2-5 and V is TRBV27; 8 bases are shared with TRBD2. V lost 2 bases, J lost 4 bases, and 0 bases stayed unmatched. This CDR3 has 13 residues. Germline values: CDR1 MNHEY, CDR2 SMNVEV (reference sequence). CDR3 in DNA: TGTGCCAGCAGTTTAGCGGGGGGAGAGACCCAGTACTTC. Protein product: CASSLAGGETQYF.

For the CDR3, the DNA is TGTGCCTGGAGTGCATCGGAGAATCAGCCCCAGCATTTT. Encoded protein: CAWSASENQPQHF. The rearrangement uses TRBV30 and TRBJ1-5; unclear D gene. Germline CDR1 GTSNPN, CDR2 SVGIG (reference sequence). The V end lost 1 base, the J end lost 4 bases, and 8 bases lay between the germline ends. This CDR3 has 13 amino acids.

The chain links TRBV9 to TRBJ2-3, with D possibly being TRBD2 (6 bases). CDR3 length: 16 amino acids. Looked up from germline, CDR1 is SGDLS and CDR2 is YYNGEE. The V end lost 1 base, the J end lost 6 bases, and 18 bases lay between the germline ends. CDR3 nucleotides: TGTGCCAGCAGCGTATCCCATAGCGGTGGGGTCGATACGCAGTATTTT. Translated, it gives CASSVSHSGGVDTQYF.

The CDR3 reads CASSVTGLRSAYEQYF. The CDR3 DNA follows: TGTGCCAGCAGTGTGACAGGGTTGAGAAGCGCCTACGAGCAGTACTTC. The chain is built from TRBV28 and TRBJ2-7; 7 bases agree with TRBD1. V lost 5 bases and J lost 2; bases outside the gene matches: 12. CDR1 MDHEN and CDR2 SYDVKM come from the germline V gene. The CDR3 is 16 residues long.

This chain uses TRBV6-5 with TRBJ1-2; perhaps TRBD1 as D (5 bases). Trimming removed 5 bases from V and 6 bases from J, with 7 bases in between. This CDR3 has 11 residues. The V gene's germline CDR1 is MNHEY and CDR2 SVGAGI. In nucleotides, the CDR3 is TGTGCCAGCAGTGCGGGGGATGGCTACACCTTC. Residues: CASSAGDGYTF.

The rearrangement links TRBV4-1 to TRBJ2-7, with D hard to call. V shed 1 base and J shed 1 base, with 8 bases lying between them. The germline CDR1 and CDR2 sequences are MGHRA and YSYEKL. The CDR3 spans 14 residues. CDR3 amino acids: CASSQGLRSYEQYF. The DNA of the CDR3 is TGCGCCAGCAGCCAAGGGCTCAGATCCTACGAGCAGTACTTC.

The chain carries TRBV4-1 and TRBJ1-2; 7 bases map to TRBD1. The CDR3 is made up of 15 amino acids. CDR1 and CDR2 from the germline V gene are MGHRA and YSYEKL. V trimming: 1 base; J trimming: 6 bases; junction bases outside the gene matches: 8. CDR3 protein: CASSQVRGRRNGYTF. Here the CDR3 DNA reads TGCGCCAGCAGCCAAGTGAGGGGGCGCAGGAATGGCTACACCTTC.

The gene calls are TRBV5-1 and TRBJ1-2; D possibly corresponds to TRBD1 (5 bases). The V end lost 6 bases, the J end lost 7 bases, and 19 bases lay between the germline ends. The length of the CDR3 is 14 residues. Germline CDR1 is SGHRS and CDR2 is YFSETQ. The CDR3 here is CASTPGPGSAGYTF. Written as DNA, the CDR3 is TGCGCCAGCACACCAGGGCCGGGCAGCGCTGGCTACACCTTC.